By share of the sample, the clone carrying this T cell receptor (beta chain) is medium-sized. The antigen is undetermined. TCRdb's table, derived via immunoSEQ multiplex PCR, lists solely in-frame clones and lacks some. Of under 150,000 clones in the sample, about 93% were seen once. This sample is part of a study of T cell responses to AZD1222 COVID-19 vaccine. Study-wide findings and caveats: The peak T cell response came first, and repertoires were sampled only after it.

CDR1 and CDR2 from the germline V gene are MNHEY and SMNVEV (reference sequence). The CDR3 covers 15 residues. V was clipped by 1 base and J by 0 bases, with 8 bases between them. This TCR was sampled from an adult in good health. The sequences come from peripheral blood, collected on day 0 of AZD1222 vaccination. This sequence joins TRBV27 and TRBJ2-3; perhaps TRBD1 as D (5 bases). In nucleotides, the CDR3 is TGTGCCAGCAGTTTATGGGGCAGTAGCACAGATACGCAGTATTTT. Translation: CASSLWGSSTDTQYF.